Given below is one T cell receptor (beta chain) in context. Germline V gene sequence: CDR1 SGHNT, CDR2 YYREEE (reference sequence). This CDR3 spans 14 amino acids. Trimming left V 4 bases short and J 2 bases short, with 12 bases between. These data are taken from a study of technical replicates of blood from several donors. Clones were sequenced by immunoSEQ multiplex PCR, and TCRdb holds only the in-frame ones, with some missing. The sample contains about 44,000 clones, 96% of which appear only once. The sample taken for sequencing was T cells isolated from PBMCs. The source is a human donor in good health. This sequence joins TRBV5-4 and TRBJ2-5, with D uncertain. This CDR3 reads CASSPGHSQETQYF. Written as DNA, the CDR3 is TGTGCCAGCAGCCCAGGCCACAGTCAAGAGACCCAGTACTTC.